This is a list of T cell receptor beta chains from one sample in a study of shared clonotypes between healthy human individuals. The repertoire was sequenced with immunoSEQ multiplex PCR; TCRdb's copy has only in-frame clones and lacks some. The sample has about 2.4 million clones; over 85% are singletons. Sequenced sample: naive CD4+ T cells from PBMCs. Source of these receptors: a man between 18 and 35 years old in good health. Some clones in this sample may be carry-over from other donors' samples. Each CDR3 is given with its conserved first and last residue. Each record gives: clone size, J gene, V gene, D gene, CDR3 DNA, CDR3 protein. The D gene is left open where the match is weak. The listing skips clone size in some rows; elsewhere it reads once, few, many or a size class.

clone_size: once; j_call: TRBJ2-5; v_call: TRBV27; d_call: TRBD1; cdr3_nt: TGTGCCAGCAGTGGCCCGGGACAGGGCCAAGAGACCCAGTACTTC; cdr3_aa: CASSGPGQGQETQYF
clone_size: .; j_call: TRBJ2-6; v_call: TRBV5-6; d_call: .; cdr3_nt: TGTGCCAGCAGCCCAAAGGCATGGTTCCCTGGGGCCAACGTCCTGACTTTC; cdr3_aa: CASSPKAWFPGANVLTF
clone_size: .; j_call: TRBJ1-2; v_call: TRBV5-3; d_call: .; cdr3_nt: TGTGCCAGAAGTTCTCGGACAGCCAGGAGCTATGGCTACACCTTC; cdr3_aa: CARSSRTARSYGYTF
clone_size: .; j_call: TRBJ1-1; v_call: TRBV6-5; d_call: .; cdr3_nt: TGTGCCAGCAGTCCGGACAGTGGGTACACTGAAGCTTTCTTT; cdr3_aa: CASSPDSGYTEAFF
clone_size: .; j_call: TRBJ1-4; v_call: TRBV28; d_call: TRBD1; cdr3_nt: TGTGCCAGCGGGACAGGGGGCGCCCAGGGGGAAAAACTGTTTTTT; cdr3_aa: CASGTGGAQGEKLFF
clone_size: .; j_call: TRBJ1-3; v_call: TRBV7-9; d_call: .; cdr3_nt: TGTGCCAGCAGCTTAAGACAGGAATTCTCTGGAAACACCATATATTTT; cdr3_aa: CASSLRQEFSGNTIYF
clone_size: .; j_call: TRBJ2-7; v_call: TRBV5-1; d_call: .; cdr3_nt: TGCGCCAGCAGCGTCGACAGGGCGGGGGACGAGCAGTACTTC; cdr3_aa: CASSVDRAGDEQYF
clone_size: .; j_call: TRBJ1-1; v_call: TRBV7-3; d_call: .; cdr3_nt: TGTGCCAGCAGCCCCCGGGGGGGCAACACTGAAGCTTTCTTT; cdr3_aa: CASSPRGGNTEAFF
clone_size: .; j_call: TRBJ1-4; v_call: TRBV27; d_call: .; cdr3_nt: TGTGCCAGCAGTTTGATGGGATCTAATGAAAAACTGTTTTTT; cdr3_aa: CASSLMGSNEKLFF
clone_size: .; j_call: TRBJ2-5; v_call: TRBV19; d_call: TRBD1; cdr3_nt: TGTGCCAGTAGTCTACAGGGGGCCCAGCAAGAGACCCAGTACTTC; cdr3_aa: CASSLQGAQQETQYF
clone_size: .; j_call: TRBJ2-5; v_call: TRBV6-1; d_call: TRBD2; cdr3_nt: TGTGCCAGCAGTGGACTAGCGGGAGTTATGGAGACCCAGTACTTC; cdr3_aa: CASSGLAGVMETQYF
clone_size: .; j_call: TRBJ2-3; v_call: TRBV11-2; d_call: .; cdr3_nt: TGTGCCAGCAGCTTAACTCCGGGACTCCACACAGATACGCAGTATTTT; cdr3_aa: CASSLTPGLHTDTQYF
clone_size: .; j_call: TRBJ1-2; v_call: TRBV15; d_call: .; cdr3_nt: TGTGCCACCAGCAGAGGTGGGAACTATGGCTACACCTTC; cdr3_aa: CATSRGGNYGYTF
clone_size: .; j_call: TRBJ1-2; v_call: TRBV2; d_call: .; cdr3_nt: TGTGCCAGCAGTGAAAGTAGCGACTATGGCTACACCTTC; cdr3_aa: CASSESSDYGYTF
clone_size: .; j_call: TRBJ2-7; v_call: TRBV28; d_call: .; cdr3_nt: TGTGCCAGCAGCTTACAGCTGGGGTCGAAGGCCCATTTTTACGAGCAGTACTTC; cdr3_aa: CASSLQLGSKAHFYEQYF
clone_size: .; j_call: TRBJ2-1; v_call: TRBV2; d_call: .; cdr3_nt: TGTGCCAGCAGTGAAGAAGGAGCCCCGTTCTTC; cdr3_aa: CASSEEGAPFF
clone_size: .; j_call: TRBJ1-2; v_call: TRBV18; d_call: .; cdr3_nt: TGTGCCAGCTCACCATCGGGGACGGAGGGGTATGGCTACACCTTC; cdr3_aa: CASSPSGTEGYGYTF
clone_size: .; j_call: TRBJ2-3; v_call: TRBV28; d_call: .; cdr3_nt: TGTGCCAGCAGAGCCCATAGCGGCACAGATACGCAGTATTTT; cdr3_aa: CASRAHSGTDTQYF
clone_size: .; j_call: TRBJ2-7; v_call: TRBV5-1; d_call: TRBD1; cdr3_nt: TGCGCCAGCAGCTTAAATGCCGGGACAGAGGACGAGCAGTACTTC; cdr3_aa: CASSLNAGTEDEQYF
clone_size: .; j_call: TRBJ1-1; v_call: TRBV7-8; d_call: .; cdr3_nt: TGTGCCAGCAGCAAACTAAAGACTGAAGCTTTCTTT; cdr3_aa: CASSKLKTEAFF
clone_size: .; j_call: TRBJ1-4; v_call: TRBV29-1; d_call: TRBD1; cdr3_nt: TGCAGCGTTGGACAGGGAGGTGAAAAACTGTTTTTT; cdr3_aa: CSVGQGGEKLFF
clone_size: few; j_call: TRBJ1-1; v_call: TRBV29-1; d_call: .; cdr3_nt: TGCAGCGTTGTACTGCGGGCCAACACTGAAGCTTTCTTT; cdr3_aa: CSVVLRANTEAFF